This T cell receptor beta chain was documented in a study of molecular identifiers for immune sequencing clone quantification (dated by TCRdb to 2017 to 2018). For context, the study as a whole: For a replicate experiment, RNA from around 20,000 or 99,000 naive CD8 T cells was divided into five aliquots, of which four were sequenced. This methods study benchmarked molecular-identifier clustering-based TCR repertoire sequencing (MIDCIRS) and TCR RNA copy counting, using CD8 T cells to do so.

The cysteine opens and the phenylalanine closes a CDR3 of 16 amino acids. CDR3 DNA only is kept here, 48 bases in frame from base 1. Sequences SEHNR (CDR1) and FQNEAQ (CDR2) are obtained from the germline V gene (reference sequence). The V end loses 9 bases and the J end loses 1 base, and a stretch of 18 bases separates them. The study at large found these results: Even against a background of roughly 1 million naive CD8 T cells, spiked-in Jurkat TCR RNA amounting to a single cell's worth was reported to be detectable. In CMV-specific effector cells, over 97% of molecules were held by clones above 20 RNA copies, whereas under 1% of molecules were held by such clones in naive cells. When barcode sub-clustering was left out, chimeric consensus sequences inflated TCR diversity, with chimeras reaching as high as 47%. Around 2.9 recovered TCR RNA copies per cell were obtained by modeling, versus roughly 9.7 by digital PCR, implying a capture efficiency of about 30%. The naive libraries included spiked-in Jurkat TCR RNA (roughly nine copies' worth), and this RNA is not part of the donor repertoire. Highly expanded clone sizes could be underestimated if identical TCR molecules share a barcode.

This clonotype was detected ten times or more. No antigen is known for it. Base qualities are not at hand, and no much larger clone is one base apart. Libraries of naive CD8 T cells were built from approximately 20,000 to 980,000 sorted cells, with 10%, 30% or 50% of the purified RNA used. Naive CD8 T cells were FACS-sorted as CD8+CD4-CCR7+CD45RA+ on a BD FACSAria II into RLT Plus buffer. To test detection sensitivity, Jurkat RNA equivalent to ten TCR copies was spiked into samples of roughly 18,000-1,000,000 naive CD8 T cells. Enrichment of CD8 T cells was done with RosetteSep CD8+ T Cell Enrichment Cocktail plus Ficoll-Paque, and ACK red cell lysis came afterward. Library generation was performed with PCR. Sequencing relied on a NextSeq 500. Preparation of bulk TCR libraries followed a previously described approach, with the TCR primers listed in Table S5. Purification of total RNA was performed with the Qiagen AllPrep DNA/RNA kit. Reads from multiple sequencing runs of the same library were pooled before analysis. From the authors' description of their analysis: Only reads with exact TCR constant sequence were kept, trimmed to 150 nt, and grouped by their 12-nt molecular barcodes. Reads within each barcode group were sub-clustered using a 15% Levenshtein threshold, and quality-weighted consensus sequences were constructed for each RNA molecule. Non-functional sequences were discarded, and so were lower-count sequences lying one edit away from another sequence. Based on a fit of two negative binomial distributions, barcode sub-clusters having less than 20% of the maximum read count were discarded. The public sequencing data were trimmed at Q25 with fastp and processed into clonotypes with MiXCR by TCRdb, which kept only in-frame beta chains. CDR3 protein sequences are deduplicated, and each keeps its most common genes and DNA. The V and J calls shown here were made by TCRdb, not taken from the authors' results. The sample data list just over 95,000 distinct CDR3 sequences, and more than 20% of these were observed just once. The top ten clonotypes cover more than 0.8% of the sample.

The clonotype was recovered from a human donor in good health. Some libraries in this study had Jurkat cell RNA spiked in. The sequencing input was naive CD8+ T cells from blood, with Jurkat cell RNA spiked in. What this sample's cell subset or site label stands for: FACS-sorted CD8+CD4-CCR7+CD45RA+ naive T cells. The chain is assembled from TRBV7-9 and TRBJ2-2; the D gene is unclear. CDR3 sequence: CARLPLQAWNTGELFF. The nucleotide sequence is given as TGTGCCAGATTACCCCTACAAGCTTGGAACACCGGGGAGCTGTTTTTT.